This T cell receptor beta chain is from a study of blood T cell repertoires in COVID-19. V was shortened by 1 base and J by 7 bases, with 5 bases between the two germline ends. Germline V gene sequence: CDR1 LNHDA, CDR2 SQIVND (reference sequence). The CDR3 spans 12 residues. In the original workflow: Reference gene primer amplification gave estimated nucleated cell counts. Libraries were prepared by immunoSEQ multiplex PCR; TCRdb keeps only in-frame clonotypes and omits some of them. The V and J calls and clone size were taken over from that table, and D and trimming were inferred from the DNA. Counted here are under 85,000 clones, over 75% occurring once; the ten biggest clones make up 2.5% to 3%.

The V gene is TRBV19, the J gene TRBJ2-4, with D perhaps TRBD2 (5 bases). The material sequenced was peripheral blood. This clonotype was obtained from an older man with acute or convalescent COVID-19. In DNA form, the CDR3 reads TGTGCCAGTAGTATAGGGGAGAACATTCAGTACTTC. This encodes CASSIGENIQYF.